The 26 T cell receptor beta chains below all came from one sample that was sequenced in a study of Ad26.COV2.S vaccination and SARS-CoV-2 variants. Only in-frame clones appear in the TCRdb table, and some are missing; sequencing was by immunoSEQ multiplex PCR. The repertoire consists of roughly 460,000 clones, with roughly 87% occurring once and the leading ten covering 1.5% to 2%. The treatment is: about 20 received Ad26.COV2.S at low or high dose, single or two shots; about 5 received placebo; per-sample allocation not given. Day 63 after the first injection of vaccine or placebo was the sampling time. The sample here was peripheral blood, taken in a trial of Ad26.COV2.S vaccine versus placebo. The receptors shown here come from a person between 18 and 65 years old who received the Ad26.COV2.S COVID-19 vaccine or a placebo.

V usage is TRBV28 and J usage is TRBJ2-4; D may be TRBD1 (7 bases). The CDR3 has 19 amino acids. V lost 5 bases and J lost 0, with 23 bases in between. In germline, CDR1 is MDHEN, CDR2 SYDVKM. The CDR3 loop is CASSLGTDVLGLAKNIQYF. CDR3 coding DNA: TGTGCCAGCAGTCTCGGGACAGATGTACTGGGACTAGCCAAAAACATTCAGTACTTC.

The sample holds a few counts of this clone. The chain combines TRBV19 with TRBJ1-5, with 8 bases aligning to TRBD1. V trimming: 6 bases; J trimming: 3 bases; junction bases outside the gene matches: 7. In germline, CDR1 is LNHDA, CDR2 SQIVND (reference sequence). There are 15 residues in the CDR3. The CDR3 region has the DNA TGTGCCAGTAGAAAGACAGGGGCCCACAATCAGCCCCAGCATTTT. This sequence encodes CASRKTGAHNQPQHF.

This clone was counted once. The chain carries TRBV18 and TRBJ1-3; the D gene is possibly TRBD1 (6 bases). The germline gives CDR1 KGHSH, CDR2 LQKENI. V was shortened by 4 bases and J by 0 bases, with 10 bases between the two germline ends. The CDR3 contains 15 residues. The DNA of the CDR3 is TGTGCCAGCTCACGGATACAGGGCTCTGGAAACACCATATATTTT. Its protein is CASSRIQGSGNTIYF.

The DNA of the CDR3 is TGTGCCAGCAGCTTAAAACTAACCGGGACTAGCGGGAGTAATGAGCAGTTCTTC. Translating it yields CASSLKLTGTSGSNEQFF. The chain carries TRBV11-2 and TRBJ2-1; 14 bases agree with TRBD2. The CDR3 consists of 18 residues. The germline CDR1 and CDR2 sequences are SGHAT and FQNNGV. The V segment lost 2 bases and the J segment 7 bases; nucleotides outside the gene matches: 10.

CDR3 protein: CASSLIHGKETQYF. The CDR3 DNA sequence: TGTGCCAGCAGCTTAATCCACGGGAAAGAGACCCAGTACTTC. The rearrangement uses TRBV7-3 and TRBJ2-5; a weak D match, TRBD2 (5 bases). The CDR3 is made up of 14 amino acids. Trimming pared 1 base from V and 3 bases from J, leaving 9 bases between. Germline loops: CDR1 SGHTA, CDR2 FQGTGA.

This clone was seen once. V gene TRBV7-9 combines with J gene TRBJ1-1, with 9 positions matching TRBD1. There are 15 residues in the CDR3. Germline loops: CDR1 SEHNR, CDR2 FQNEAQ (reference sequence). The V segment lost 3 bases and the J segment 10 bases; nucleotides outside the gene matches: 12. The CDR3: CASSFMSGTGSAAFF. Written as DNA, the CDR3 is TGTGCCAGCAGCTTTATGTCGGGGACAGGGTCGGCAGCTTTCTTT.

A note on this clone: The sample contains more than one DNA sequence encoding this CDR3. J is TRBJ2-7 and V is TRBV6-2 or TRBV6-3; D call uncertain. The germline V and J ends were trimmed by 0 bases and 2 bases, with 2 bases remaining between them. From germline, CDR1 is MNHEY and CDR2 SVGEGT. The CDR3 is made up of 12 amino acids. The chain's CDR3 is CASSYSAYEQYF. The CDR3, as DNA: TGTGCCAGCAGTTACTCGGCCTACGAGCAGTACTTC.

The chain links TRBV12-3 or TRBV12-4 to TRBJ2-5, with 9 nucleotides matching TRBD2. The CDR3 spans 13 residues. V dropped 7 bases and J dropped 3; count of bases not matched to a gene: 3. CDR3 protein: CASKAGGEETQYF. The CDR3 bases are TGTGCCAGCAAGGCGGGAGGGGAAGAGACCCAGTACTTC.

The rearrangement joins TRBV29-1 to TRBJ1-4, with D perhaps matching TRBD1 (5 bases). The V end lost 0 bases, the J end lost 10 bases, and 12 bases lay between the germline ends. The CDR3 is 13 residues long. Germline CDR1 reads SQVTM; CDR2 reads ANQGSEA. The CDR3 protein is CSVEENSGGKLFF. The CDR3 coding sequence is TGCAGCGTTGAAGAAAATTCGGGGGGAAAACTGTTTTTT.

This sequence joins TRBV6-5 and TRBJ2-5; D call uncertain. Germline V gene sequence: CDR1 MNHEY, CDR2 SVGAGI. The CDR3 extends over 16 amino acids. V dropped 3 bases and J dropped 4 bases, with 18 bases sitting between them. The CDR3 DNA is TGTGCCAGCAGTTATTCGCCCTCAAGCTCGCGAGAGACCCAGTACTTC. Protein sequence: CASSYSPSSSRETQYF.

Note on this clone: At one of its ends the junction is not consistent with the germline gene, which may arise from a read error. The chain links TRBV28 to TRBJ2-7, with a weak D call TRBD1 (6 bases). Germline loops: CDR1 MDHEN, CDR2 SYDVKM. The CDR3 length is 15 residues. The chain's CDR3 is CASRSPRPGERAVDF. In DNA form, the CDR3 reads TGTGCCAGCAGGTCACCCCGTCCAGGGGAACGAGCAGTGGACTTC.

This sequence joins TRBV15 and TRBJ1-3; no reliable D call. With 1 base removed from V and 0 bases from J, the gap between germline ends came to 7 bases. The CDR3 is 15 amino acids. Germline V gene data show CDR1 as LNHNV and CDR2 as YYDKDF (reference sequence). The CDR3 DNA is TGTGCCACCAGCAGAGGCCAGGACTCTGGAAACACCATATATTTT. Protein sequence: CATSRGQDSGNTIYF.

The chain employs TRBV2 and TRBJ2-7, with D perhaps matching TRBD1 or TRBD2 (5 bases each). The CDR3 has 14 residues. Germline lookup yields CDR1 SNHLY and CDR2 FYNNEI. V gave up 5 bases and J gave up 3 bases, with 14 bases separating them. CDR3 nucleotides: TGTGCCAGCAGTTTGGGACGGACCTACTACGAGCAGTACTTC. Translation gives CASSLGRTYYEQYF.

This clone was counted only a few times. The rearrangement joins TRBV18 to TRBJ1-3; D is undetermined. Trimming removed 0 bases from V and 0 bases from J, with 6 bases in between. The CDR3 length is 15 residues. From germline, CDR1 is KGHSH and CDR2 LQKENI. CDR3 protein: CASSPPANSGNTIYF. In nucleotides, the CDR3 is TGTGCCAGCTCACCACCGGCCAACTCTGGAAACACCATATATTTT.

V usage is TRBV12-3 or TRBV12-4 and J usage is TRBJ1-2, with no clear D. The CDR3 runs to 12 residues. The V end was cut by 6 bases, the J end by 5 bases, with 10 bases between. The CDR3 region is CASSNSMYGYTF. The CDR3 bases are TGTGCCAGCAGCAACAGTATGTATGGCTACACCTTC.

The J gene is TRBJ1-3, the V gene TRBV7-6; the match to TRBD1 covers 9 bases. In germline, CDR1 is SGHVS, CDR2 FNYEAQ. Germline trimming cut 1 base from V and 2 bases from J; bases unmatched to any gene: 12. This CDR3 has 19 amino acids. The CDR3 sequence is CASSLVTRTGTGTGNTIYF. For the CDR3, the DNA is TGTGCCAGCAGCTTAGTAACCCGTACCGGGACAGGGACTGGAAACACCATATATTTT.

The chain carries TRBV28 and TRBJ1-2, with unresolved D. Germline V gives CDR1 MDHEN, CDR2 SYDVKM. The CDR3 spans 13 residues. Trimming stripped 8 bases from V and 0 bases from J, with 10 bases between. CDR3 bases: TGTGCCAGCGGATCCGCAGCTAACTATGGCTACACCTTC. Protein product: CASGSAANYGYTF.

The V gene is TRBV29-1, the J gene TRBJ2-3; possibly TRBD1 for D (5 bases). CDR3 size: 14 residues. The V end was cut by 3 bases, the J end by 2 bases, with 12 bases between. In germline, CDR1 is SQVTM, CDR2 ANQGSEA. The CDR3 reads CSVDQGHHTDTQYF. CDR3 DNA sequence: TGCAGCGTTGATCAGGGTCACCACACAGATACGCAGTATTTT.

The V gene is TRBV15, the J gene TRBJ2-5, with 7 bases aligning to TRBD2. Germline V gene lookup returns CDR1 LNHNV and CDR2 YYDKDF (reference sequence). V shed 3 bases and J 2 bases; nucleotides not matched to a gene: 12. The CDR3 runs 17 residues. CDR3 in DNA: TGTGCCACCAGCAGTAGATTAGCGGGCGGGAGTCAAGAGACCCAGTACTTC. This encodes CATSSRLAGGSQETQYF.

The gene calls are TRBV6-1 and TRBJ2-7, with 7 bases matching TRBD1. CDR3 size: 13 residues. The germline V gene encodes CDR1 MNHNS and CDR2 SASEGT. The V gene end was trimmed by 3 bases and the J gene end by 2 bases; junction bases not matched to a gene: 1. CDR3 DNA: TGTGCCAGCAGTGACGGACAGGCCTACGAGCAGTACTTC. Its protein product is CASSDGQAYEQYF.

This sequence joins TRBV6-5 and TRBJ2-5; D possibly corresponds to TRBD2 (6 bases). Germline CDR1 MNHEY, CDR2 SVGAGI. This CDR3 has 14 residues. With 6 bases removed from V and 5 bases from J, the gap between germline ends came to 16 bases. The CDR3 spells CASRPQLAGETQYF. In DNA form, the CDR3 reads TGTGCCAGCAGGCCTCAGTTGGCGGGGGAGACCCAGTACTTC.

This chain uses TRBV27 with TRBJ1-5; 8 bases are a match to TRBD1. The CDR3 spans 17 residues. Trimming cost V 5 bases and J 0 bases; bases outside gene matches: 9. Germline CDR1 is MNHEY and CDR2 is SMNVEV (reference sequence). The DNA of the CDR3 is TGTGCCAGCAGTCGCCGGGACAGGATTTCTAGCAATCAGCCCCAGCATTTT. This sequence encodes CASSRRDRISSNQPQHF.

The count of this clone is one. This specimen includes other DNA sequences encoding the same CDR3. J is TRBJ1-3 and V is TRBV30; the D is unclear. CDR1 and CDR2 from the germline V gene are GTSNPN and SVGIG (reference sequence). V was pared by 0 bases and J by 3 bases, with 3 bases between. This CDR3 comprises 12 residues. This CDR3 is CAWSVGGNTIYF. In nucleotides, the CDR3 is TGTGCCTGGAGTGTGGGTGGAAACACCATATATTTT.

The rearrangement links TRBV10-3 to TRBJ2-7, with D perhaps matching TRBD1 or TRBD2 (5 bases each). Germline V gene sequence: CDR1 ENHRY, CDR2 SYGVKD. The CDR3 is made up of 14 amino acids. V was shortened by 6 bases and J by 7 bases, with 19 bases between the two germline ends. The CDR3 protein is CAIRAGDRDREQYF. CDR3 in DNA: TGTGCCATCAGGGCGGGCGACAGAGATCGGGAGCAGTACTTC.

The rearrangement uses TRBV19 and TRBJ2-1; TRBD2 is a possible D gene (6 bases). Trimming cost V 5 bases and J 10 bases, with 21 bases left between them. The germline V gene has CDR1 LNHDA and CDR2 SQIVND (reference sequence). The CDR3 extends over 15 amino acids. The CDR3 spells CASSPTAGSFLEQFF. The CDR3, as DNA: TGTGCCAGTAGTCCGACCGCGGGATCTTTCTTGGAGCAGTTCTTC.

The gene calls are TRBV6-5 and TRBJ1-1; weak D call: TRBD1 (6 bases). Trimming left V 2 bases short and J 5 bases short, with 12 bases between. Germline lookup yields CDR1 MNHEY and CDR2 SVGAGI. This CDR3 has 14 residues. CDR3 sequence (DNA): TGTGCCAGCAGTTACGCCCAGGGGAGGACTGAAGCTTTCTTT. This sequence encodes CASSYAQGRTEAFF.